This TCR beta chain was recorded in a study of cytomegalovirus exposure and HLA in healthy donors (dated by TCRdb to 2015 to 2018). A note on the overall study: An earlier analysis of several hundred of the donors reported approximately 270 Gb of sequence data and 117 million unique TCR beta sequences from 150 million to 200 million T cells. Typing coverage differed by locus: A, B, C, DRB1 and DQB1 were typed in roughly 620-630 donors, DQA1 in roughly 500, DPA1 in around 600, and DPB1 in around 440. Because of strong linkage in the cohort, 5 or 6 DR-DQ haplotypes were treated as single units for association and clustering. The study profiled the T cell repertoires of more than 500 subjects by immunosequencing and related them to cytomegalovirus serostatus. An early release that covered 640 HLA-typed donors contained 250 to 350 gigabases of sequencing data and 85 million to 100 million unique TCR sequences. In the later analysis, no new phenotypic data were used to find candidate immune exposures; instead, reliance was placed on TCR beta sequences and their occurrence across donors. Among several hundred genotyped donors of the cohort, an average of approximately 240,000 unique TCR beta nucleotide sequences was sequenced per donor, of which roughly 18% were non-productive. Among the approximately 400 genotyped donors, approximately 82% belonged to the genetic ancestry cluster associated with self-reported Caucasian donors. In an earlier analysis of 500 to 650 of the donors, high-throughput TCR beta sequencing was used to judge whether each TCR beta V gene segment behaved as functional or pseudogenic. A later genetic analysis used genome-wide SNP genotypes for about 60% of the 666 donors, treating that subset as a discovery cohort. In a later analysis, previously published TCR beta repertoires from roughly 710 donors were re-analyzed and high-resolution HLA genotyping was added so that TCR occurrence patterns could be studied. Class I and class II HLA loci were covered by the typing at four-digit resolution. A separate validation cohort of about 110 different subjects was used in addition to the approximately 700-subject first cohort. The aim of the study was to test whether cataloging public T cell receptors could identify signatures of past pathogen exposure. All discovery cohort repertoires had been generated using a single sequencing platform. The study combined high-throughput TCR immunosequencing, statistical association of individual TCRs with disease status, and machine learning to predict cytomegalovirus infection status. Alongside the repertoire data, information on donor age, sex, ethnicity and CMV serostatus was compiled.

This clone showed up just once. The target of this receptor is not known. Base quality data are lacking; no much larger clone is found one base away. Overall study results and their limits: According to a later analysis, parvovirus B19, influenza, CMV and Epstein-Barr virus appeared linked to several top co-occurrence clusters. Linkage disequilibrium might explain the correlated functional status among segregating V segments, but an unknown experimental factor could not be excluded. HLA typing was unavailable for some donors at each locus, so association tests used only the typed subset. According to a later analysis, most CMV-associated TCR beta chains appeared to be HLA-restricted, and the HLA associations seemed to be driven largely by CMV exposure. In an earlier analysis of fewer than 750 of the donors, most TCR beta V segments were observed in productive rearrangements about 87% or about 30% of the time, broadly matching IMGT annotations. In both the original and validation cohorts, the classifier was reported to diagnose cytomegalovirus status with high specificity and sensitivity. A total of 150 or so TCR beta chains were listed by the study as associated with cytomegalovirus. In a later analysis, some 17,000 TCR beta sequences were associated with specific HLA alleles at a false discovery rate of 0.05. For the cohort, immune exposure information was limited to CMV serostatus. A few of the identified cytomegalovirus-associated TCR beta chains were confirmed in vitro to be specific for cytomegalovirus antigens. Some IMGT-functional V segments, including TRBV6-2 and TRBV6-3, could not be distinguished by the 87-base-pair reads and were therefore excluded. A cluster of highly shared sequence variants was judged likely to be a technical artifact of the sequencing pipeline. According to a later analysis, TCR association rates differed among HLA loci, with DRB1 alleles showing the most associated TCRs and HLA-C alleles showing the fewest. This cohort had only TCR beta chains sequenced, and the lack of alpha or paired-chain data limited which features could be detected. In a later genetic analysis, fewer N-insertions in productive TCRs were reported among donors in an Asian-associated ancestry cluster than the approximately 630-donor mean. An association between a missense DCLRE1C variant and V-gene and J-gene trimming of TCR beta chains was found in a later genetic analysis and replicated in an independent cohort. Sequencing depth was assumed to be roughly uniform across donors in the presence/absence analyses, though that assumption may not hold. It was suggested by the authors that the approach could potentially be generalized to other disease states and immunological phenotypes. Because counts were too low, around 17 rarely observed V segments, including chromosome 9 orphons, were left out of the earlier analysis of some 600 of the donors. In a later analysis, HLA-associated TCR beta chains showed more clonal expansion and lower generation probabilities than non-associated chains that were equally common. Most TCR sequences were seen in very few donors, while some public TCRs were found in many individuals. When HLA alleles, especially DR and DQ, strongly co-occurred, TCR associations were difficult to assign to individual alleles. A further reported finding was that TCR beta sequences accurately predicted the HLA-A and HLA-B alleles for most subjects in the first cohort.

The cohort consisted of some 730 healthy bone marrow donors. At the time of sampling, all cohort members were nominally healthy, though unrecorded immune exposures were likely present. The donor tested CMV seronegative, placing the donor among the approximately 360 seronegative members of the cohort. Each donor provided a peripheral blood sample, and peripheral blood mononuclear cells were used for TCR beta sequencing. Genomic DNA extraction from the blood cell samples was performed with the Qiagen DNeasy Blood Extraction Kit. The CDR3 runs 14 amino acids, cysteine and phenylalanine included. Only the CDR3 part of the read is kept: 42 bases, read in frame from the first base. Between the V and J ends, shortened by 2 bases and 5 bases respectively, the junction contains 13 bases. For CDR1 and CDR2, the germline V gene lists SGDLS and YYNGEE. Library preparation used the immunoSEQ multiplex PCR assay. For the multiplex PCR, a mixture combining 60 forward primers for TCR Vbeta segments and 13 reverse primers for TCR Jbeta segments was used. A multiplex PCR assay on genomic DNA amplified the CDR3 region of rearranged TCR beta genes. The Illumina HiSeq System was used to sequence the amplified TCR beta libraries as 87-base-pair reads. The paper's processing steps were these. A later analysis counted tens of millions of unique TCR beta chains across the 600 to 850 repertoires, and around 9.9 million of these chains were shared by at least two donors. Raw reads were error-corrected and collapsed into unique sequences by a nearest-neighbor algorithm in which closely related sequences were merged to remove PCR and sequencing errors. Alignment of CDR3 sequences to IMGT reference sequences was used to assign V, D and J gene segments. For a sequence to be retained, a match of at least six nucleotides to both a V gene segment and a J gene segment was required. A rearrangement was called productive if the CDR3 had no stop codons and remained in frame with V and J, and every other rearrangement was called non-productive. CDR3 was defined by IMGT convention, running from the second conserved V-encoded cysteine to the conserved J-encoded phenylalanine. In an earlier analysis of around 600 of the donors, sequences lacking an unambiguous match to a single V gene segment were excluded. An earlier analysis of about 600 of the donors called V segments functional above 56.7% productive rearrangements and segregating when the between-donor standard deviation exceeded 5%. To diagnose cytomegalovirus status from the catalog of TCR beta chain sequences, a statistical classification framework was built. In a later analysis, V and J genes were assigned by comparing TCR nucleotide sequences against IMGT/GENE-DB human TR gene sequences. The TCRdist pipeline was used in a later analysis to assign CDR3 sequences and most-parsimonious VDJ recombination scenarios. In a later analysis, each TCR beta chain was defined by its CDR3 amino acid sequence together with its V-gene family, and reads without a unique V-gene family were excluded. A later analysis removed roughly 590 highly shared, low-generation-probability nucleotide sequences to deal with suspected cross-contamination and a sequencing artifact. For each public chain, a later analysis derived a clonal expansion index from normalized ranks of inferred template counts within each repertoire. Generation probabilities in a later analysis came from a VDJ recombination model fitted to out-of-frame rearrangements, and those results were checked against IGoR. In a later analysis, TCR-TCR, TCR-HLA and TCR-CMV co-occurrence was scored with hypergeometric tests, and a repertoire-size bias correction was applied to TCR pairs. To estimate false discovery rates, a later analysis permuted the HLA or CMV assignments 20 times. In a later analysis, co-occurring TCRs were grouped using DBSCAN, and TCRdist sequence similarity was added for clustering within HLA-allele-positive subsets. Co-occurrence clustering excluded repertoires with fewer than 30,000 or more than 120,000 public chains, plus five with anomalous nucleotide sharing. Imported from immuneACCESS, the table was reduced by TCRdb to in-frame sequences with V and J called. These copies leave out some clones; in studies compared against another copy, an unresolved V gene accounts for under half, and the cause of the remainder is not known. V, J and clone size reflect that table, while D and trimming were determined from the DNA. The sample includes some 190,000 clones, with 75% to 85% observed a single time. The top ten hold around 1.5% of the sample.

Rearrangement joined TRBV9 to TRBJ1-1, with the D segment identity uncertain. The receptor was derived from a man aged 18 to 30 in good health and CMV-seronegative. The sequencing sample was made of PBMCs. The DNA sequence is TGTGCCAGCAGCGTTGGCAGTGGAGAGACTGAAGCTTTCTTT. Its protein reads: CASSVGSGETEAFF.